This T cell receptor beta chain was observed in a study of Graves' ophthalmopathy and Graves' hyperthyroidism. Presentation of ophthalmopathy in the donors involved moderate-to-severe activity, CAS ≥3, NOSPECS ≥4 and a duration under 3 months. Uncontrolled infections, pregnancy, lactation or other autoimmune diseases led to patient exclusion. The study amplified TCR beta CDR3 regions using RNA transcripts. After a first-round RT-PCR with HTBI primers, a second-round multiplex PCR was run. TCRdb used MiXCR to reprocess the multiplex PCR reads, holding one entry per CDR3 protein. The sample records 740,000 or so distinct CDR3 sequences, roughly 40% being singletons. Comment on this clonotype: What it recognizes is unknown.

CDR3 length: 13 residues. Germline V gene data show CDR1 as DFQATT and CDR2 as SNEGSKA (reference sequence). Trimming cost V 3 bases and J 11 bases, with 14 bases left between them. Study outcomes and limitations: Ophthalmopathy progression predictions by the model showed approximately 79% specificity and about 70% sensitivity.

Sequencing was done on a sample of peripheral blood. The chain is built from TRBV20-1 and TRBJ1-6, with D unclear. This receptor was taken from an adult man with Graves' ophthalmopathy. CDR3 coding DNA: TGCAGTGCTAGGGCCAATTATAGGGCACCCCTCCACTTT. Its protein is CSARANYRAPLHF.